This T cell receptor (beta chain) stems from a study of blood T cell repertoires in COVID-19. Participant-reported clinical history was the basis for cohort assignment. The CDR3 extends over 18 amino acids. Germline CDR1 MDHEN, CDR2 SYDVKM. The trim removed 8 bases at V and 2 bases at J, leaving 15 bases unmatched. Assay: immunoSEQ multiplex PCR; the TCRdb copy retains only in-frame clones and omits some. The data contain approximately 190,000 clones, 65% to 85% of them singletons. The sequencing input was PBMCs or T cells enriched from blood (not recorded which). The sequence was obtained from a man aged 35 to 55 who had recovered from COVID-19. The V gene is TRBV28, the J gene TRBJ2-1, with TRBD2 matching over 10 bases. CDR3 in amino acids: CASPRRTGTSEPYNEQFF. CDR3 DNA: TGTGCCAGCCCCCGGCGAACCGGGACTAGCGAACCCTACAATGAGCAGTTCTTC.